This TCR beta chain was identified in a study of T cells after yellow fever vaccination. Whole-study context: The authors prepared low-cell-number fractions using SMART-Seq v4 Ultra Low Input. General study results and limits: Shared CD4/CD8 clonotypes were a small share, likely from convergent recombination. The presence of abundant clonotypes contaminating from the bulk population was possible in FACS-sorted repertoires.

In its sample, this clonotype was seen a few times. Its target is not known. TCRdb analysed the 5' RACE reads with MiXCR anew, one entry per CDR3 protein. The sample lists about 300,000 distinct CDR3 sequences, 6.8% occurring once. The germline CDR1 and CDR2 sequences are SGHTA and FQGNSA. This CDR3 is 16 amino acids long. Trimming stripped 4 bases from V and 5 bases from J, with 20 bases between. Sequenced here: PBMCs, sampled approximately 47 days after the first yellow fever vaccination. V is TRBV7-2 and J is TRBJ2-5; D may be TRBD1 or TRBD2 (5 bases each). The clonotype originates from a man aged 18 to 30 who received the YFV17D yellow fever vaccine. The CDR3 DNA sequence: TGTGCCAGCAGCTCCCGTGGACAAGCGGACGCGGAGACCCAGTACTTC. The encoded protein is CASSSRGQADAETQYF.